This TCR beta chain was identified during a study of early stage breast cancer tumors. General study results and limits: Functional markers like CD4, CD8 and FOXP3 were missed in bulk sequencing. Enriched TCRB sequences shared across patients were mostly commonly generated sequences. Tumors had approximately 2.7-fold higher T cell density and higher clonality than adjacent normal breast tissue.

This clone was detected a few times. Its antigen is still unknown. CDR3 length: 14 residues. CDR1 and CDR2 (germline): SEHNR, FQNEAQ (reference sequence). Trimming at V came to 5 bases and at J to 7 bases, leaving 8 bases not matched to a gene. Clones were sequenced by immunoSEQ multiplex PCR, and TCRdb holds only the in-frame ones, with some missing. The sample has 60,000 to 75,000 clones, approximately 80% seen once; the top ten hold approximately 4.5%. The specimen sequenced was blood. The gene calls are TRBV7-9 and TRBJ2-7, with 10 bases lining up with TRBD1. The clonotype originates from a person in their forties with breast cancer. In DNA form, the CDR3 reads TGTGCCAGCAGCATCGGGACAGGGGAGGGGGAGCAGTACTTC. Residues: CASSIGTGEGEQYF.